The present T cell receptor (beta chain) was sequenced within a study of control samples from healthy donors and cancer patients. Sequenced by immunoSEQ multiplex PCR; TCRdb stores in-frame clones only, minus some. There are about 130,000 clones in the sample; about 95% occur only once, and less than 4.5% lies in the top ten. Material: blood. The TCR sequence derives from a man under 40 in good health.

CDR3 amino acids: CASRGTSSYNSPLHF. The CDR3 DNA reads TGTGCCAGCCGGGGTACCAGCTCCTATAATTCACCCCTCCACTTT. The J gene is TRBJ1-6, the V gene TRBV6-5, with unresolved D. Trimming pared 8 bases from V and 0 bases from J, leaving 11 bases between. Germline CDR1 is MNHEY and CDR2 is SVGAGI. This CDR3 contains 15 residues.